Shown below are 6 T cell receptor beta chains from a single sample sequenced in a study of Ad26.COV2.S vaccination and SARS-CoV-2 variants. TCRdb's copy holds only in-frame clones and misses some; the assay was immunoSEQ multiplex PCR. Found here are hundreds of thousands of clones, 89% of them singletons; the top ten hold approximately 1.5%. Noted treatment: around 19 received Ad26.COV2.S at low or high dose, single or two shots; a few received placebo; per-sample allocation not given. Specimen acquisition occurred on day 63 following the initial vaccine or placebo injection. This sample comprised peripheral blood, obtained in a trial of Ad26.COV2.S vaccine versus placebo. Every receptor here comes from a person aged 18-60 years who received the Ad26.COV2.S COVID-19 vaccine or a placebo.

This chain uses TRBV19 with TRBJ1-1; 7 positions agree with TRBD1. This CDR3 region has 13 residues. J gave up 4 bases and V 8 bases, and 7 bases lay outside the gene matches. The germline CDR1 and CDR2 sequences are LNHDA and SQIVND (reference sequence). The CDR3 bases are TGTGCCAGTCAACAGGGGTTGGGCACTGAAGCTTTCTTT. Amino acid sequence: CASQQGLGTEAFF. The whole variable domain, remainder taken from reference TRBV19 and TRBJ1-1, is DGGITQSPKYLFRKEGQNVTLSCEQNLNHDAMYWYRQDPGQGLRLIYYSQIVNDFQKGDIAEGYSVSREKKESFPLTVTSAQKNPTAFYLCASQQGLGTEAFFGQGTRLTVV.

This clone showed up just once. V gene TRBV9 combines with J gene TRBJ2-7; 8 nucleotides agree with TRBD1. This CDR3 is built from 14 residues. Losses at the gene ends were 3 bases for V and 5 bases for J; bases not matched to a gene: 7. Germline V gene sequence: CDR1 SGDLS, CDR2 YYNGEE. The DNA for the CDR3 is TGTGCCAGCAGCGCTAGACAGGGGATCAACGAGCAGTACTTC. This translates into CASSARQGINEQYF.

The V gene is TRBV21-1, the J gene TRBJ2-7. TRBV21-1 is marked as a pseudogene. The CDR3 runs to 11 residues. The DNA of the CDR3 is TGTGCCAGCGGACCAGATTACGAGCAGTACTTC. This gives the protein CASGPDYEQYF.

The chain's CDR3 is CASSIALDGGAFF. The DNA for the CDR3 is TGTGCCAGTAGTATAGCCTTGGACGGGGGAGCTTTCTTT. The chain has TRBV19 and TRBJ1-1, with D tentatively TRBD1 (5 bases). The germline V and J ends were trimmed by 1 base and 10 bases, with 13 bases remaining between them. The CDR3 contains 13 residues. Germline CDR1 is LNHDA and CDR2 is SQIVND (reference sequence).

V and J are TRBV7-3 and TRBJ2-1, with TRBD1 matching 8 bases. The CDR3 sequence is 15 residues long. The germline V gene has CDR1 SGHTA and CDR2 FQGTGA. V lost 1 base, J lost 6 bases, and 5 bases stayed unmatched. CDR3 residues: CASSLMGQVLNEQFF. DNA of the CDR3: TGTGCCAGCAGCTTAATGGGACAGGTCCTCAATGAGCAGTTCTTC.

This chain links TRBV29-1 with TRBJ2-5, with a possible D match to TRBD2 (6 bases). The CDR3 has 13 amino acids. Trimming removed 3 bases from V and 9 bases from J, with 17 bases in between. Germline V gene data show CDR1 as SQVTM and CDR2 as ANQGSEA. In DNA form, the CDR3 reads TGCAGCGTTGACTGGGCAGGGACGGGGGCCCAGTACTTC. It is translated as CSVDWAGTGAQYF. The variable domain in full, with the rest retrieved from reference TRBV29-1 and TRBJ2-5, is SAVISQKPSRDICQRGTSLTIQCQVDSQVTMMFWYRQQPGQSLTLIATANQGSEATYESGFVIDKFPISRPNLTFSTLTVSNMSPEDSSIYLCSVDWAGTGAQYFGPGTRLLVL.